This T cell receptor (beta chain) was recovered during a study of regulatory T cells in long-lasting Graves disease. Broader study findings: Newly diagnosed patients shared 1,000 or so public clonotypes; persistent patients shared some 2,600. Lower TCR diversity characterized persistent Graves' patients relative to newly diagnosed patients.

TCR beta libraries were built with iRepertoire HTBI primers and Arm-PCR of CDR3 regions. TCRdb itself ran the multiplex PCR reads through MiXCR, one entry per CDR3 protein. Here the sample spans 620,000 or so distinct CDR3 sequences, 16% being singletons. Comment on this clonotype: The antigen is undetermined.

Trimming pared 7 bases from V and 0 bases from J, leaving 16 bases between. In germline, CDR1 is MDHEN, CDR2 SYDVKM. The CDR3 is made up of 16 amino acids. Time point noted: newly diagnosed GD, antithyroid drugs for less than 3 months. Extracted RNA from PBMCs served as the source of the TCR library. These data are also associated with another study on T cells in Graves' hyperthyroidism and ophthalmopathy.

The sample was peripheral blood mononuclear cells (PBMCs), taken at new diagnosis, from a patient treated with antithyroid drugs. This rearrangement joins TRBV28 to TRBJ2-1; a possible D gene is TRBD2 (5 bases). The TCR originated in a woman aged 25 to 39 with Graves disease. CDR3 nucleotide sequence: TGTGCCAGCAATTTGGCGGGTGGAAACTCCTACAATGAGCAGTTCTTC. Its translation is CASNLAGGNSYNEQFF.